This T cell receptor (beta chain) derives from a study of blood T cell repertoires in COVID-19. About the research overall: Specimens from acute and convalescent COVID-19 originated in the United States, Italy and Spain. From T cells, B-cell-depleted T cells, or PBMCs came the material, which was cDNA or gDNA.

The CDR3 has 14 residues. Trimming removed 4 bases at V and 0 bases at J, with 8 bases between. The germline CDR1 and CDR2 sequences are SGHDT and YYEEEE. TCRdb keeps only in-frame clones here, not all; method: immunoSEQ multiplex PCR. This table holds some 64,000 clones, more than 60% found once. The clonotype originates from a man in his fifties or sixties with acute or convalescent COVID-19. V and J are TRBV5-6 and TRBJ2-1; D uncertain. Sequencing was performed on peripheral blood. The CDR3 protein is CASSPHSSYNEQFF. The CDR3 coding sequence is TGTGCCAGCAGCCCCCACAGCTCCTACAATGAGCAGTTCTTC.